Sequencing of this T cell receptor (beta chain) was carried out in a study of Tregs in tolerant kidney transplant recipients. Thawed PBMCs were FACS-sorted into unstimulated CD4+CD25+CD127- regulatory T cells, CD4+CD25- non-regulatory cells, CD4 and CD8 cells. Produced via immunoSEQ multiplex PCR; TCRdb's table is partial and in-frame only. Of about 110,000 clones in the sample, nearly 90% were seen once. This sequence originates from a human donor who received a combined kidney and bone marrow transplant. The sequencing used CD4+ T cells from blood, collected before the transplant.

This chain's CDR3 is CASSLAAVQPQHF. The CDR3 DNA sequence: TGTGCCAGCAGCTTGGCCGCGGTTCAGCCCCAGCATTTT. The chain uses TRBV5-6 and TRBJ1-5; D gene uncertain. The CDR3 contains 13 residues. The ends were cut back, 0 bases at V and 6 bases at J, with 7 bases in the middle. Germline CDR1 and CDR2: SGHDT and YYEEEE.